This T cell receptor (beta chain) was recorded in a study of early T cells in non-severe SARS-CoV-2 infection. Overall study: Sequencing input comprised bulk RNA from unsorted whole blood; chain pairing was not available.

A single record per CDR3 protein comes from TCRdb applying MiXCR to the 5' RACE reads. The data show over 30,000 distinct CDR3 sequences, about 6% seen once. The sample holds many counts of this clonotype. The CDR3 is made up of 11 amino acids. Germline loops: CDR1 SQVTM, CDR2 ANQGSEA. The ends were cut back, 2 bases at V and 2 bases at J, with 3 bases in the middle. V usage is TRBV29-1 and J usage is TRBJ1-2; D is undetermined. This TCR derives from an adult who was a healthcare worker with PCR-confirmed SARS-CoV-2 infection or an uninfected control (not recorded which). Sample: whole blood. CDR3 amino acids: CSVELNYGYTF. The CDR3 bases are TGCAGCGTTGAATTAAACTATGGCTACACCTTC.